The clone carrying this T cell receptor (beta chain) appeared a few times. Its specificity is not known. The sample originates from a study of T-cell memory formation after mild COVID-19. Background on the study: The TCR clusters were mostly specific to one donor. Study-wide findings and caveats: Whether day 37 second-wave clones are SARS-CoV-2-specific was not confirmed. Shrinking CD4+ clones were chiefly CM and EM; CD8+ ones were chiefly EMRA.

TCR alpha and TCR beta cDNA libraries carrying sample barcodes and UMIs were produced by 5'RACE using constant-segment primers. From the 5' RACE reads, TCRdb called clonotypes with MiXCR, one entry per CDR3 protein. The sample has some 100,000 distinct CDR3 sequences; roughly 11% are singletons. Germline lookup yields CDR1 MNHEY and CDR2 SVGAGI. The CDR3 has 13 residues. V lost 6 bases and J 2 bases, leaving 11 bases between the germline ends. The clonotype comes from a man in his late teens or twenties who had mild COVID-19 (a few samples of this study predate the infection). Cell type and time point are not known. Material: PBMCs or a T cell subset sorted from them (not recorded which). This chain connects TRBV6-5 to TRBJ2-7; possibly TRBD1 or TRBD2 for D (5 bases each). The CDR3 coding sequence is TGTGCCAGCAGCCCCGGGGCAACCTACGAGCAGTACTTC. Translation: CASSPGATYEQYF.